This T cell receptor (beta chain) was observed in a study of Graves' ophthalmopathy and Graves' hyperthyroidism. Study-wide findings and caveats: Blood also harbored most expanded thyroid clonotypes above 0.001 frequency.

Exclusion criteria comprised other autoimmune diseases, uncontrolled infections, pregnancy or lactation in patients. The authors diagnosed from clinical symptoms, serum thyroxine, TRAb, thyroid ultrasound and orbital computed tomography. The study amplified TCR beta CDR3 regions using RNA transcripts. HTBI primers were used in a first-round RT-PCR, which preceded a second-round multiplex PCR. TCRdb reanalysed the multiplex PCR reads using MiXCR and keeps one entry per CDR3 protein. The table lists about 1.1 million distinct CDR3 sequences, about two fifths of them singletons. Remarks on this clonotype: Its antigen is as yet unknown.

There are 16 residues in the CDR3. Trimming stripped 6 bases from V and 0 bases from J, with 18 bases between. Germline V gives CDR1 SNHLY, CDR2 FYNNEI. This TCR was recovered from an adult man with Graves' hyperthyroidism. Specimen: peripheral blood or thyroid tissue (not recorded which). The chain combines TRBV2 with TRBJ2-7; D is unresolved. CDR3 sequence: CASRLKRVLTSYEQYF. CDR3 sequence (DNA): TGTGCCAGCAGACTCAAACGGGTCCTTACCTCCTACGAGCAGTACTTC.